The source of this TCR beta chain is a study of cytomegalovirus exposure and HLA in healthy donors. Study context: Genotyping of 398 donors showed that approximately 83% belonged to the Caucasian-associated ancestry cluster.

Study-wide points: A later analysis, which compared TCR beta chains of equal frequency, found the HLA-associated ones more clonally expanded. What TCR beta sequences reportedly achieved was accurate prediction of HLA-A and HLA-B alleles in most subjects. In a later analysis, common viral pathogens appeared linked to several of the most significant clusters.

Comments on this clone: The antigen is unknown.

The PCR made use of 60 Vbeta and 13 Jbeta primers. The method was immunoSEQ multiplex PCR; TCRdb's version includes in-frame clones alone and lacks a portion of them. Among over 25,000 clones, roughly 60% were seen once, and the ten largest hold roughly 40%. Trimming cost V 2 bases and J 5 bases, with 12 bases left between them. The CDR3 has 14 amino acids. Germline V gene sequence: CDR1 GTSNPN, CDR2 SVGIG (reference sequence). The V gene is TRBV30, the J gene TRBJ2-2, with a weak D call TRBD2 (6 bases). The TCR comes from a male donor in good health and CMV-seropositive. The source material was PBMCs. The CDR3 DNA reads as TGTGCCTGGAGTAGCACTAGCAGAACCGGGGAGCTGTTTTTT. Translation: CAWSSTSRTGELFF.